This entry lists 8 T cell receptor beta chains sequenced from one sample in a study of T-cell reconstitution after alpha-beta-depleted transplantation in children. For TCRbeta, the library was prepared with unique molecular identifiers. TCRdb independently ran MiXCR on the PCR reads; one entry per CDR3 protein. The sample shows around 450,000 distinct CDR3 sequences, roughly 43% of them seen only once. Here the sequenced sample was PBMCs, taken before TCRalphabeta/CD19-depleted stem cell transplant. These receptors all stem from a girl aged 2-9 years with aplastic anemia, due to receive a stem cell transplant.

This clonotype has just one count. This chain joins TRBV5-6 and TRBJ2-5; no clear D gene. CDR3 length: 14 amino acids. Trimming pared 2 bases from V and 2 bases from J, leaving 10 bases between. Per the germline V gene, CDR1 is SGHDT and CDR2 is YYEEEE. The CDR3 reads CASSFRQTQETQYF. CDR3 DNA sequence: TGTGCCAGCAGCTTCCGTCAGACACAAGAGACCCAGTACTTC.

The rearrangement uses TRBV29-1 and TRBJ2-2, with a tentative D call TRBD2 (6 bases). Germline assignment: CDR1 SQVTM and CDR2 ANQGSEA. CDR3 length: 11 amino acids. V lost 7 bases and J 7 bases, leaving 10 bases between the germline ends. The CDR3 coding sequence is TGCAGCGCAAGCGGGTTCGGGGAGCTGTTTTTT. It specifies CSASGFGELFF.

In its sample, this clonotype was seen a few times. The chain is built from TRBV29-1 and TRBJ1-2; D ambiguous. This CDR3 contains 12 residues. Germline V gene data show CDR1 as SQVTM and CDR2 as ANQGSEA. With 5 bases removed from V and 14 bases from J, the gap between germline ends came to 21 bases. CDR3 amino acids: CSVYKGTAQWTF. Here the CDR3 DNA reads TGCAGCGTTTATAAGGGTACAGCCCAGTGGACCTTC.

V gene TRBV28 combines with J gene TRBJ2-7; D gene uncertain. Germline V gene sequence: CDR1 MDHEN, CDR2 SYDVKM. V lost 3 bases to trimming and J lost 0 bases, with 12 bases between them. The CDR3 consists of 15 residues. This CDR3 reads CASSLGTISSYEQYF. DNA of the CDR3: TGTGCCAGCAGTTTGGGCACAATTAGCTCCTACGAGCAGTACTTC.

This chain uses TRBV20-1 with TRBJ2-2; TRBD1 or TRBD2 may be the D gene (5 bases each). CDR1 is DFQATT and CDR2 is SNEGSKA in the germline V gene (reference sequence). V was cut by 2 bases and J by 1 base, with 14 bases left in between. The CDR3 sequence is 16 residues long. CDR3 amino acids: CSARFAGTKNTGELFF. The CDR3 DNA sequence: TGCAGTGCTAGATTTGCCGGGACCAAGAACACCGGGGAGCTGTTTTTT.

The chain combines TRBV20-1 with TRBJ2-3; 10 bases are a match to TRBD2. Germline V lookup: CDR1 DFQATT, CDR2 SNEGSKA (reference sequence). V was pared by 6 bases and J by 0 bases, with 6 bases of the junction left unmatched. CDR3 length: 15 amino acids. The CDR3 protein is CSASRTSGSTDTQYF. The CDR3 DNA is TGCAGTGCCTCCCGGACTAGCGGAAGCACAGATACGCAGTATTTT.

In its sample, this clonotype was seen many times. The V gene is TRBV7-2, the J gene TRBJ2-3, with D possibly matching TRBD1 (6 bases). Germline V CDR1 and CDR2: SGHTA, FQGNSA. Trimming took 5 bases from V and 3 from J, leaving 18 bases between them. This CDR3 contains 16 residues. In DNA form, the CDR3 reads TGTGCCAGCAGCCTACAACCAGGGGCAGGGACAGATACGCAGTATTTT. Translated: CASSLQPGAGTDTQYF.

The rearrangement links TRBV15 to TRBJ2-3; 9 bases align to TRBD2. The trim removed 0 bases at V and 3 bases at J, leaving 7 bases unmatched. The CDR3 is 17 residues long. Germline V gene data show CDR1 as LNHNV and CDR2 as YYDKDF (reference sequence). CDR3 loop: CATSRERAGGPTDTQYF. The CDR3 DNA sequence: TGTGCCACCAGCAGAGAACGCGCGGGAGGGCCGACAGATACGCAGTATTTT.